Presented here are 19 T cell receptor beta chains from one specimen sequenced in a study of cytomegalovirus exposure and HLA in healthy donors. Amplification used 60 Vbeta primers and 13 Jbeta primers. The data were produced by immunoSEQ multiplex PCR, yet TCRdb's version contains in-frame clones alone and is incomplete. The table shows tens of thousands of clones, with over 75% occurring only once. Sequencing was performed on PBMCs. The receptors stem from a male donor in good health and CMV-seropositive.

The CDR3 region is CSVLPGLATDTQYF. The CDR3 DNA reads TGCAGCGTTCTCCCGGGACTAGCGACAGATACGCAGTATTTT. The chain combines TRBV29-1 with TRBJ2-3; 10 positions agree with TRBD2. The junction had 5 bases not matched to a gene; V was cut back by 5 bases and J by 3 bases. The CDR3 contains 14 residues. Germline CDR1 SQVTM, CDR2 ANQGSEA.

This clone has only a few counts. The V gene is TRBV6-4, the J gene TRBJ2-1, with TRBD2 matching 7 bases. Per germline, CDR1 MRHNA and CDR2 SNTAGT. V dropped 5 bases and J dropped 4; count of bases not matched to a gene: 8. The CDR3 extends over 15 amino acids. CDR3 protein: CASSLKRDGYNEQFF. The CDR3 DNA follows: TGTGCCAGCAGTCTTAAGCGGGATGGGTACAATGAGCAGTTCTTC.

The V gene is TRBV13, the J gene TRBJ2-5, with D possibly matching TRBD2 (6 bases). CDR1 and CDR2 (germline): PRHDT, FYEKMQ (reference sequence). The V and J ends lost 6 bases and 0 bases respectively, with 11 bases between them. This CDR3 is built from 14 residues. In DNA form, the CDR3 reads TGTGCCAGCAGGTTCTCGGGGGACCAAGAGACCCAGTACTTC. Amino acid sequence: CASRFSGDQETQYF. The complete variable domain, with remaining parts taken from reference TRBV13 and TRBJ2-5, reads AAGVIQSPRHLIKEKRETATLKCYPIPRHDTVYWYQQGPGQDPQFLISFYEKMQSDKGSIPDRFSAQQFSDYHSELNMSSLELGDSALYFCASRFSGDQETQYFGPGTRLLVL.

This clone was seen a few times. J is TRBJ2-3 and V is TRBV30; possibly TRBD1 for D (8 bases). The CDR3 has 17 residues. Per germline, CDR1 GTSNPN and CDR2 SVGIG (reference sequence). V lost 0 bases to trimming and J lost 5 bases, with 21 bases between them. Written as DNA, the CDR3 is TGTGCCTGGAGTGTAAGGGGATGGACAGGGAGGGTAGATACGCAGTATTTT. Translation: CAWSVRGWTGRVDTQYF. The full variable domain, completed using reference TRBV30 and TRBJ2-3, is SQTIHQWPATLVQPVGSPLSLECTVEGTSNPNLYWYRQAAGRGLQLLFYSVGIGQISSEVPQNLSASRPQDRQFILSSKKLLLSDSGFYLCAWSVRGWTGRVDTQYFGPGTRLTVL.

This chain connects TRBV5-4 to TRBJ2-7, with TRBD1 matching 9 bases. This CDR3 is built from 17 residues. CDR1 and CDR2 (germline): SGHNT, YYREEE (reference sequence). V trimming: 4 bases; J trimming: 2 bases; junction bases outside the gene matches: 13. This chain's CDR3 is CASSVAGTGRRTYEQYF. The CDR3 DNA follows: TGTGCCAGCAGCGTCGCCGGGACAGGGAGGAGGACCTACGAGCAGTACTTC.

This clone was recorded only once. This chain links TRBV6-5 with TRBJ1-2, with 7 positions matching TRBD1. V lost 6 bases and J lost 7; bases outside the gene matches: 8. CDR1 is MNHEY, CDR2 SVGAGI, per germline. This CDR3 is built from 13 residues. CDR3 loop: CASSQDRAGGYTF. CDR3 in DNA: TGTGCCAGCAGCCAAGACAGGGCGGGTGGCTACACCTTC.

The gene calls are TRBV28 and TRBJ2-7, with TRBD2 matching over 13 bases. This CDR3 is built from 14 residues. CDR1 and CDR2 from the germline V gene are MDHEN and SYDVKM. V trimming: 10 bases; J trimming: 6 bases; junction bases outside the gene matches: 9. CDR3 loop: CATRGGLAGSEQYF. The DNA of the CDR3 is TGTGCCACCAGGGGGGGACTAGCGGGGAGCGAGCAGTACTTC. Filled out from reference TRBV28 and TRBJ2-7, the complete variable domain reads DVKVTQSSRYLVKRTGEKVFLECVQDMDHENMFWYRQDPGLGLRLIYFSYDVKMKEKGDIPEGYSVSREKKERFSLILESASTNQTSMYLCATRGGLAGSEQYFGPGTRLTVT.

This clone has only a few counts. The chain recombines TRBV7-9 with TRBJ2-1; D is possibly TRBD2 (6 bases). V lost 5 bases and J lost 1, with 15 bases in between. Germline CDR1 reads SEHNR; CDR2 reads FQNEAQ (reference sequence). This CDR3 is built from 16 residues. The CDR3 region is CASSPPGGMSYNEQFF. Here the CDR3 DNA reads TGTGCCAGCAGCCCCCCCGGGGGTATGTCCTACAATGAGCAGTTCTTC.

The chain joins TRBV5-1 to TRBJ2-7; D gene ambiguous. Trimming cost V 4 bases and J 3 bases, with 8 bases left between them. The germline V gene encodes CDR1 SGHRS and CDR2 YFSETQ. The CDR3 is made up of 12 amino acids. This CDR3 reads CASSLDGYEQYF. The CDR3 DNA follows: TGCGCCAGCAGCCTGGACGGCTACGAGCAGTACTTC.

In this sample, this clone turned up once. The chain employs TRBV18 and TRBJ2-7, with TRBD1 matching over 7 bases. The V gene end was trimmed by 5 bases and the J gene end by 6 bases; junction bases not matched to a gene: 19. The CDR3 loop spans 17 amino acids. Germline loops: CDR1 KGHSH, CDR2 LQKENI. CDR3 amino acids: CASSKYRGEAVHGEQYF. Here the CDR3 DNA reads TGTGCCAGCTCAAAATACAGGGGTGAAGCGGTCCATGGCGAGCAGTACTTC. The variable domain in full, completed from reference TRBV18 and TRBJ2-7, reads NAGVMQNPRHLVRRRGQEARLRCSPMKGHSHVYWYRQLPEEGLKFMVYLQKENIIDESGMPKERFSAEFPKEGPSILRIQQVVRGDSAAYFCASSKYRGEAVHGEQYFGPGTRLTVT.

The chain combines TRBV5-1 with TRBJ2-5; tentative D call: TRBD2 (6 bases). V lost 4 bases and J lost 5, with 21 bases in between. CDR1 SGHRS and CDR2 YFSETQ come from the germline V gene. The CDR3 has 16 residues. In nucleotides, the CDR3 is TGCGCCAGCAGCCTCAGGAGGAGGGGCGCTTTGGAGACCCAGTACTTC. It codes for CASSLRRRGALETQYF.

The chain has TRBV5-4 and TRBJ1-3, with D perhaps TRBD1 (6 bases). Trimming stripped 3 bases from V and 4 bases from J, with 14 bases between. Germline V gene sequence: CDR1 SGHNT, CDR2 YYREEE (reference sequence). The length of the CDR3 is 15 residues. CDR3 sequence reads: CASSSGHPSGNTIYF. The CDR3 coding sequence is TGTGCCAGCAGCTCGGGACATCCGTCCGGAAACACCATATATTTT.

The chain recombines TRBV18 with TRBJ2-3; the match to TRBD2 covers 7 bases. The germline V gene encodes CDR1 KGHSH and CDR2 LQKENI. V shed 3 bases, J shed 4 bases, and the junction held 7 bases outside the gene matches. CDR3 length: 15 amino acids. Here the CDR3 reads CASSPWAGVPDTQYF. CDR3 bases: TGTGCCAGCTCACCTTGGGCGGGAGTTCCAGATACGCAGTATTTT.

The gene calls are TRBV2 and TRBJ1-2; 10 bases map to TRBD1. V dropped 8 bases and J dropped 7; count of bases not matched to a gene: 1. Germline CDR1 reads SNHLY; CDR2 reads FYNNEI. The CDR3 has 11 amino acids. The CDR3 DNA is TGTGCCAGCGGACAGGGGGTTGGCTACACCTTC. This gives the protein CASGQGVGYTF.

The chain couples TRBV28 to TRBJ2-5, with TRBD1 matching over 10 bases. V was clipped by 6 bases and J by 5 bases; unmatched bases: 9. CDR3 length: 15 amino acids. Per the germline V gene, CDR1 is MDHEN and CDR2 is SYDVKM. The CDR3 protein is CASSFGQGGYETQYF. The DNA for the CDR3 is TGTGCCAGCAGCTTCGGACAGGGGGGTTATGAGACCCAGTACTTC.

J is TRBJ2-7 and V is TRBV5-6; 12 bases are a match to TRBD2. Trimming took 4 bases from V and 6 from J; bases not matched to a gene: 8. The CDR3 runs to 15 residues. Germline CDR1 and CDR2: SGHDT and YYEEEE. The CDR3 sequence: CASSLWTSGAFEQYF. The DNA of the CDR3 is TGTGCCAGCAGCCTCTGGACTAGCGGGGCTTTCGAGCAGTACTTC.

This clone was counted a single time. The rearrangement links TRBV5-4 to TRBJ2-1, with TRBD1 as a possible D gene (5 bases). Germline CDR1 is SGHNT and CDR2 is YYREEE (reference sequence). V dropped 5 bases and J dropped 8 bases, with 14 bases sitting between them. CDR3 size: 13 residues. CDR3 region: CASRPTTGHEQFF. CDR3 coding DNA: TGTGCCAGCAGACCTACTACAGGCCATGAGCAGTTCTTC.

The chain combines TRBV2 with TRBJ2-5; 8 bases are shared with TRBD2. The CDR3 contains 15 residues. Per the germline V gene, CDR1 is SNHLY and CDR2 is FYNNEI. J was trimmed by 6 bases and V by 8 bases; bases with no gene match: 14. The CDR3 DNA follows: TGTGCCAGCTCCGGCTTAGCGGGACCGAAAAAGACCCAGTACTTC. It specifies CASSGLAGPKKTQYF.

V gene TRBV19 combines with J gene TRBJ2-7; D ambiguous. The germline gives CDR1 LNHDA, CDR2 SQIVND (reference sequence). The V and J ends lost 4 bases and 7 bases respectively, with 14 bases between them. The CDR3 spans 13 residues. CDR3 amino acids: CASSSNSFEEQYF. CDR3 nucleotides: TGTGCCAGTAGTAGCAACAGCTTTGAGGAGCAGTACTTC.